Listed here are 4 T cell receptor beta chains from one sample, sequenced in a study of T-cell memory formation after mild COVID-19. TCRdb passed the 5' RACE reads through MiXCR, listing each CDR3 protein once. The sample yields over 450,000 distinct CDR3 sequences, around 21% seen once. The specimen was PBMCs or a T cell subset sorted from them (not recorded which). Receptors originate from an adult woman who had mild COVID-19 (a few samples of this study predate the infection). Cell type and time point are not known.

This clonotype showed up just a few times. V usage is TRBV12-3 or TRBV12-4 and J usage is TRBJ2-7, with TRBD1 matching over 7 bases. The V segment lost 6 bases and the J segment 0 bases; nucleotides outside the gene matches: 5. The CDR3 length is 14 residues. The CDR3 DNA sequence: TGTGCCAGCAGGCCAGGGGGAAGCTCCTACGAGCAGTACTTC. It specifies CASRPGGSSYEQYF.

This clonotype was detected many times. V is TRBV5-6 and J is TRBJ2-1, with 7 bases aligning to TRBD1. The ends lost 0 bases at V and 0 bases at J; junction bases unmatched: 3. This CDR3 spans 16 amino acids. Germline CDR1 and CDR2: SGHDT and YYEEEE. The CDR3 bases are TGTGCCAGCAGCTTGGGGGACAGATTCTCCTACAATGAGCAGTTCTTC. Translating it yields CASSLGDRFSYNEQFF.

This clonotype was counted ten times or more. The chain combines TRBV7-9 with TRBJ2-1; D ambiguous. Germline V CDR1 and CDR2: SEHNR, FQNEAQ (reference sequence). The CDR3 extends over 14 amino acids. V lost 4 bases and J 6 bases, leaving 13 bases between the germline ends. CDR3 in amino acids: CASSWVFSVNEQFF. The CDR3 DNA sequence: TGTGCCAGCAGCTGGGTATTCAGTGTCAATGAGCAGTTCTTC. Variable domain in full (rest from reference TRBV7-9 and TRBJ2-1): DTGVSQNPRHKITKRGQNVTFRCDPISEHNRLYWYRQTLGQGPEFLTYFQNEAQLEKSRLLSDRFSAERPKGSFSTLEIQRTEQGDSAMYLCASSWVFSVNEQFFGPGTRLTVL.

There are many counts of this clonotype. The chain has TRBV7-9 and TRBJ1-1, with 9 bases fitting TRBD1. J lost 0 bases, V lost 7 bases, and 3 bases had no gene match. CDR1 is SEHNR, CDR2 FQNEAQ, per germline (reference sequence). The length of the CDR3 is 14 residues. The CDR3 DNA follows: TGTGCCAGCAAGGGACAGGGATTGAACACTGAAGCTTTCTTT. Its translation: CASKGQGLNTEAFF.